A single sample gave rise to the 10 T cell receptor beta chains below, sequenced in a study of blood T cell repertoires in COVID-19. Measured with immunoSEQ multiplex PCR; TCRdb has only the in-frame clones, and not every one. The sample records approximately 210,000 clones, 84% being singletons. Sequenced sample: peripheral blood. The receptors derive from a human donor in a cohort sampled during active COVID-19.

The chain combines TRBV6-5 with TRBJ2-2; 7 positions agree with TRBD2. The CDR3 is 14 amino acids. With 6 bases clipped from V and 6 bases from J, the junction kept 7 bases outside the gene matches. Germline V CDR1 and CDR2: MNHEY, SVGAGI. CDR3 DNA sequence: TGTGCCAGCAGCCATAGAGGGAGGGCCGGGGAGCTGTTTTTT. This codes for CASSHRGRAGELFF.

J is TRBJ1-5 and V is TRBV7-3, with D perhaps TRBD1 (5 bases). CDR3 size: 13 residues. V was trimmed by 0 bases and J by 7 bases, leaving 7 bases between them. The germline V gene encodes CDR1 SGHTA and CDR2 FQGTGA. In DNA, the CDR3 is TGTGCCAGCAGCTTAACGGGGGGGCAGCCCCAGCATTTT. Translated, it gives CASSLTGGQPQHF.

The J gene is TRBJ1-5, the V gene TRBV19; TRBD1 aligns across 11 bases. Germline trimming cut 7 bases from V and 2 bases from J; bases unmatched to any gene: 7. CDR3 length: 16 amino acids. Germline V gives CDR1 LNHDA, CDR2 SQIVND (reference sequence). The CDR3 coding sequence is TGTGCCAGTAAGGCGGACAGGGGGCTCGGCAATCAGCCCCAGCATTTT. This gives the protein CASKADRGLGNQPQHF.

The rearrangement uses TRBV6-5 and TRBJ1-2; D remains unclear. The germline CDR1 and CDR2 sequences are MNHEY and SVGAGI. The CDR3 spans 15 residues. V gave up 0 bases and J gave up 3 bases, with 11 bases separating them. CDR3 nucleotide sequence: TGTGCCAGCAGTTACTCGAGGGCAACCTACTATGGCTACACCTTC. The encoded protein is CASSYSRATYYGYTF.

The rearrangement uses TRBV9 and TRBJ2-1; weak D call: TRBD2 (5 bases). The germline gives CDR1 SGDLS, CDR2 YYNGEE. The CDR3 length is 14 residues. V lost 1 base, J lost 5 bases, and 10 bases lay in between. CDR3 nucleotides: TGTGCCAGCAGCGTATCGGGAAGCAACAATGAGCAGTTCTTC. It codes for CASSVSGSNNEQFF. The entire variable domain, with the rest obtained from reference TRBV9 and TRBJ2-1, is as follows: DSGVTQTPKHLITATGQRVTLRCSPRSGDLSVYWYQQSLDQGLQFLIQYYNGEERAKGNILERFSAQQFPDLHSELNLSSLELGDSALYFCASSVSGSNNEQFFGPGTRLTVL.

This chain links TRBV2 with TRBJ1-5; D not resolved. From germline, CDR1 is SNHLY and CDR2 FYNNEI. V was pared by 4 bases and J by 5 bases, with 9 bases between. This CDR3 is built from 13 residues. The CDR3: CASSGGQYQPQHF. Here the CDR3 DNA reads TGTGCCAGCAGTGGAGGTCAGTATCAGCCCCAGCATTTT. Full variable domain (outside the CDR3, taken from reference TRBV2 and TRBJ1-5): EPEVTQTPSHQVTQMGQEVILRCVPISNHLYFYWYRQILGQKVEFLVSFYNNEISEKSEIFDDQFSVERPDGSNFTLKIRSTKLEDSAMYFCASSGGQYQPQHFGDGTRLSIL.

The chain is built from TRBV28 and TRBJ2-6, with a tentative D call TRBD1 (5 bases). This CDR3 has 19 amino acids. Germline CDR1 and CDR2: MDHEN and SYDVKM. V dropped 6 bases and J dropped 2 bases, with 23 bases sitting between them. The CDR3 reads CASRDDRRGLHTGANVLTF. Here the CDR3 DNA reads TGTGCCAGCAGAGACGACAGACGAGGTCTTCACACTGGGGCCAACGTCCTGACTTTC.

This clone was counted a single time. The CDR3 loop reads CASRPTGDQTEAFF. The DNA of the CDR3 is TGTGCCAGCAGACCCACAGGGGACCAAACTGAAGCTTTCTTT. V gene TRBV6-6 combines with J gene TRBJ1-1; 7 bases match TRBD1. With 6 bases clipped from V and 5 bases from J, the junction kept 9 bases outside the gene matches. CDR1 and CDR2 (germline): MNHNY, SVGAGI (reference sequence). The CDR3 sequence is 14 residues long.

This clone has only one observation. The chain carries TRBV3-1 (or the pseudogene TRBV3-2) and TRBJ2-7; D remains ambiguous. The CDR3 has 13 residues. Looked up from germline, CDR1 is LGHDT and CDR2 is YNNKEL (reference sequence). The ends were cut back, 6 bases at V and 4 bases at J, with 13 bases in the middle. The CDR3 sequence is CASSLMGLYEQYF. As DNA, the CDR3 is TGTGCCAGCAGTCTGATGGGCCTTTACGAGCAGTACTTC.

The rearrangement joins TRBV4-1 to TRBJ2-2, with D perhaps matching TRBD1 (5 bases). Germline V gives CDR1 MGHRA, CDR2 YSYEKL. This CDR3 has 16 amino acids. V was trimmed by 3 bases and J by 6 bases, leaving 17 bases between them. The CDR3 region has the DNA TGCGCCAGCAGCCAGGGGCCAGCATTCACCGCCGGGGAGCTGTTTTTT. It yields the protein CASSQGPAFTAGELFF.